This TCR beta chain was identified in a study of T cell responses to AZD1222 COVID-19 vaccine (dated by TCRdb to the early 2020s). Concerning the study at large: Because spike-specific TCR depth and breadth did not differ between the two schedules, AZD1222 recipients who got a second dose at roughly 4 weeks were pooled with those who got a second dose at roughly 12 weeks. A total of around 240 trial participants underwent TCR sequencing, of whom about 210 received two doses of AZD1222 and some 26 received two doses of the MenACWY control vaccine. Trial participants were enrolled by age into subgroups of 18-55, 56-69 and 70-plus years, and around 150, 29 and 61 TCR-sequenced participants, respectively, were included in these subgroups. General study outcomes and caveats: Reportedly, almost half of the unique spike-specific TCRs recognized epitopes lying outside the regions that are mutated in the B.1.351 and B.1.1.7 variants. Participants were mostly white British, with more females than males. The authors suggested clonal diversity may have been underestimated. Because no samples from the day 14 peak response were available, repertoires could be characterized only after the peak T cell response. CD4 TCRs associated with the vaccine covered the entire spike protein, and the dominant responses were in regions 160-218 and 743-854. Conclusions about previously exposed vaccinees are limited because only a handful of AZD1222 recipients were SARS-CoV-2 seropositive at baseline. In the small 56-69-year group, the increase in depth fell short of significance, most likely because of low power. A significant rise in spike-specific TCR breadth and depth was observed after two AZD1222 doses relative to day 0 and relative to MenACWY recipients.

Notes on this clone: The target of this receptor is not known. Base quality data are lacking; no much larger clone is found one base away.

CDR1 and CDR2 are read off the germline V gene (reference sequence) as SEHNR and FQNEAQ. V and J lose 1 base and 5 bases, and a span of 14 bases separates them. The CDR3 covers 15 residues, taking in both the cysteine and the phenylalanine. The read is trimmed to its CDR3 DNA, 45 bases read in frame from base 1. The CDR3 regions of human TCRbeta chains were analyzed by immunosequencing. The published analysis was carried out like this. Repertoire TCRs were checked for matches against a reference library of SARS-CoV-2-specific TCRs that had been generated using the MIRA antigen-specificity platform. Breadth was defined as the fraction of unique TCRs that were SARS-CoV-2-associated, and depth was defined as the fraction of total T cells that were SARS-CoV-2-associated. Using the MIRA data, each spike-specific TCR was assigned both to the spike region to which the TCR was reactive and to a CD4 or CD8 class. Log10-transformed breadth and depth values were compared by one-way ANOVA with Sidak's multiple comparisons tests. Entries here come from immuneACCESS through TCRdb and include only in-frame sequences with V and J called. Some clones fail to appear in such tables; in the studies checked, an unresolved V gene covers under half of the shortfall, and the cause of the remainder is unknown. The DNA gave D and trimming, while V, J and clone size come from that table. The sample records 170,000 or so clones, around 90% of which are singletons. The ten largest clones take up about 2.8% of the sample.

What the time point label conveys for this sample: baseline before first vaccination. Vaccinee samples were obtained from the UK trials COV001 and COV002, which included a single-blind randomized controlled phase 2/3 trial of AZD1222 (ChAdOx1 nCoV-19) in healthy adults. For TCRbeta chain sequencing, PBMC samples from trial participants were taken at day 0 and at day 28 after the second dose. The sequence came from an adult in good health. The sequencing here drew on peripheral blood, taken on day 0 of AZD1222 vaccination. The chain links TRBV7-9 with TRBJ1-1; TRBD1 might be the D gene, on 6 matching bases. The CDR3 region reads CASSLGSGELTEAFF. The sequenced DNA is TGTGCCAGCAGCTTAGGGTCAGGGGAGCTAACTGAAGCTTTCTTT. With the rest looked up from the reference TRBV7-9 and TRBJ1-1 genes rather than sequenced, the full variable domain is DTGVSQNPRHKITKRGQNVTFRCDPISEHNRLYWYRQTLGQGPEFLTYFQNEAQLEKSRLLSDRFSAERPKGSFSTLEIQRTEQGDSAMYLCASSLGSGELTEAFFGQGTRLTVV.